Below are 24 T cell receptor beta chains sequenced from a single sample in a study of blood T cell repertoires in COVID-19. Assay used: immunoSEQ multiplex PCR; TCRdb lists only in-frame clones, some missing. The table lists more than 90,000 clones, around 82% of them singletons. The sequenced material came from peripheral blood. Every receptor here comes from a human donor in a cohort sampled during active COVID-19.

The CDR3 nucleotides read TGTGCCAGCAGTTCCCGTCTCGAGGCAGGGGCTGCCTATGGCTACACCTTC. It specifies CASSSRLEAGAAYGYTF. The chain joins TRBV6-2 or TRBV6-3 to TRBJ1-2; D may be TRBD1 (6 bases). Germline V CDR1 and CDR2: MNHEY, SVGEGT. The CDR3 spans 17 residues. V was clipped by 4 bases and J by 4 bases, with 22 bases between them.

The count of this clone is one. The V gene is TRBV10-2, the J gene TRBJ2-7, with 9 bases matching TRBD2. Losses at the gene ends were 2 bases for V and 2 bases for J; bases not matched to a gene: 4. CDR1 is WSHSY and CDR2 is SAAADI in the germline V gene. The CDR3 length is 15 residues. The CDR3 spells CASSERAGGPYEQYF. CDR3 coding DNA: TGCGCCAGCAGTGAGAGAGCGGGGGGCCCCTACGAGCAGTACTTC.

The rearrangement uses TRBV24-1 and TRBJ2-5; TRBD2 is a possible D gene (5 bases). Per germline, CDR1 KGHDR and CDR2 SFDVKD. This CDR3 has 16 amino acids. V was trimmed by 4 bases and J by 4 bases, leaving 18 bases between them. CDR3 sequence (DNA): TGTGCCACCAGTGACTATTGGGCCGCCCGGGGAGAGACCCAGTACTTC. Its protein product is CATSDYWAARGETQYF.

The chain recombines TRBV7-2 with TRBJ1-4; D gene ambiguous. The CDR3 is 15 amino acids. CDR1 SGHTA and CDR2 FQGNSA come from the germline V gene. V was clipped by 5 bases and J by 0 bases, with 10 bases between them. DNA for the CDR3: TGTGCCAGCAGCCCAATTGTTGCAACTAATGAAAAACTGTTTTTT. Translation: CASSPIVATNEKLFF.

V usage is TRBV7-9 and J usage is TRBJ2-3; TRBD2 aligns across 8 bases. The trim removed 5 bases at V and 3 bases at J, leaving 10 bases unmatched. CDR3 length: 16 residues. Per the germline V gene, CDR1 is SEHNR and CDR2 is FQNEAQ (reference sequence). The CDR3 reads CASSGSAGGGTDTQYF. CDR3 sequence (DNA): TGTGCCAGCAGCGGTTCGGCTGGCGGGGGGACAGATACGCAGTATTTT.

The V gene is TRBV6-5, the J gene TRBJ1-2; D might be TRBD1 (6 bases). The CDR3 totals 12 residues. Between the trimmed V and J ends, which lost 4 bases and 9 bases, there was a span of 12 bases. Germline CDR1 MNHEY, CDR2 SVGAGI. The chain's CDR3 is CASSSRTGSYTF. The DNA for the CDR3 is TGTGCCAGCAGTTCAAGAACAGGGAGCTACACCTTC.

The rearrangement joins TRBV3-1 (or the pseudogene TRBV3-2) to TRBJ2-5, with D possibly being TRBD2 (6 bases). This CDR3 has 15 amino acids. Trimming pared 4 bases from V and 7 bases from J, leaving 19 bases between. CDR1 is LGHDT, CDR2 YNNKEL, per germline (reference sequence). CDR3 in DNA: TGTGCCAGCAGCCCCTACGGAGGGGCGATCGGGACCCAGTACTTC. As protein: CASSPYGGAIGTQYF.

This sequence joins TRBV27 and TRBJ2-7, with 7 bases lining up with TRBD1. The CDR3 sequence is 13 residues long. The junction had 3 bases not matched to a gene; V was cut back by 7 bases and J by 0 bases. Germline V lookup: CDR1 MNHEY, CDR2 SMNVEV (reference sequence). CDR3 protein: CASIGTASYEQYF. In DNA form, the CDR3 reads TGTGCCAGCATTGGGACAGCCTCCTACGAGCAGTACTTC.

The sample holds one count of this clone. The CDR3 protein is CAWRSLAKNIQYF. The CDR3 coding sequence is TGTGCCTGGAGAAGCCTAGCCAAAAACATTCAGTACTTC. The rearrangement joins TRBV30 to TRBJ2-4; D is uncertain. V lost 3 bases and J 0 bases, leaving 6 bases between the germline ends. The germline V gene has CDR1 GTSNPN and CDR2 SVGIG (reference sequence). The CDR3 is made up of 13 amino acids.

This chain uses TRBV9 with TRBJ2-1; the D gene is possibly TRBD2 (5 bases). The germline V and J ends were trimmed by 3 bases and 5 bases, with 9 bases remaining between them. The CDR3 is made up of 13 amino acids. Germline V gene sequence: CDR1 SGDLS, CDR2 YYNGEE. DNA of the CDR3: TGTGCCAGCAGCGGCACGGGGAACAATGAGCAGTTCTTC. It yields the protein CASSGTGNNEQFF. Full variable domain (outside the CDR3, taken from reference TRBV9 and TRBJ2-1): DSGVTQTPKHLITATGQRVTLRCSPRSGDLSVYWYQQSLDQGLQFLIQYYNGEERAKGNILERFSAQQFPDLHSELNLSSLELGDSALYFCASSGTGNNEQFFGPGTRLTVL.

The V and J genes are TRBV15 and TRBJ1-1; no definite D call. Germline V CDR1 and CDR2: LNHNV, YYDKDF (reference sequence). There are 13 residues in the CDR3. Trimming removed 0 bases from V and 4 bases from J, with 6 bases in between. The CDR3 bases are TGTGCCACCAGCAGAGATAGTTCCACTGAAGCTTTCTTT. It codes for CATSRDSSTEAFF.

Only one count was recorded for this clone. The CDR3: CASSQGGDRAGQPQHF. In DNA form, the CDR3 reads TGCGCCAGCAGCCAGGGAGGGGACAGGGCCGGACAGCCCCAGCATTTT. The chain uses TRBV4-1 and TRBJ1-5; 9 nucleotides match TRBD1. Germline CDR1 reads MGHRA; CDR2 reads YSYEKL. The CDR3 is 16 amino acids. V was pared by 3 bases and J by 7 bases, with 10 bases of the junction left unmatched.

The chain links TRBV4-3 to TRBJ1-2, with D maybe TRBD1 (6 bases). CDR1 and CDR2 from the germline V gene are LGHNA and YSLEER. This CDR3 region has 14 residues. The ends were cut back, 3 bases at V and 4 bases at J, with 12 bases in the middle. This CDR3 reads CASSQDSALYGYTF. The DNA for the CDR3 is TGCGCCAGCAGCCAGGACAGTGCCCTCTATGGCTACACCTTC.

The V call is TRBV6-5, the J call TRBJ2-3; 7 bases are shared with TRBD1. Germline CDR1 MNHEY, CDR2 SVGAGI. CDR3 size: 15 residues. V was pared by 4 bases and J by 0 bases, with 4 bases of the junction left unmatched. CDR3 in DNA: TGTGCCAGCAGTTCAGGGGGTTATAGCACAGATACGCAGTATTTT. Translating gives CASSSGGYSTDTQYF.

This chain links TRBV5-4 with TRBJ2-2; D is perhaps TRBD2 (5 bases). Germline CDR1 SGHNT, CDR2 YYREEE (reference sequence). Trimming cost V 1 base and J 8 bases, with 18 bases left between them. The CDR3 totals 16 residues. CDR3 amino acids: CASSLFPSGGPGELFF. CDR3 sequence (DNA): TGTGCCAGCAGCTTGTTCCCGTCGGGCGGGCCGGGGGAGCTGTTTTTT.

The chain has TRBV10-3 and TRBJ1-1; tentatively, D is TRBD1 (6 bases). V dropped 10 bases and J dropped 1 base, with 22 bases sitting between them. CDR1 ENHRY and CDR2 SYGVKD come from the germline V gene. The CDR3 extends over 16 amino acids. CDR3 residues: CATHIGGRGGNTEAFF. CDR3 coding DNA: TGTGCCACCCACATCGGGGGGCGCGGGGGGAACACTGAAGCTTTCTTT.

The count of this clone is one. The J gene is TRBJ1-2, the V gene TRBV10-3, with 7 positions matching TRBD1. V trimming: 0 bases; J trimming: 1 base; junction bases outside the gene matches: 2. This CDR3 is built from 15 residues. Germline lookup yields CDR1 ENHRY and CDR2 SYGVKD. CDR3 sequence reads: CAISESTGVNYGYTF. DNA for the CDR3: TGTGCCATCAGTGAGTCCACAGGGGTTAACTATGGCTACACCTTC.

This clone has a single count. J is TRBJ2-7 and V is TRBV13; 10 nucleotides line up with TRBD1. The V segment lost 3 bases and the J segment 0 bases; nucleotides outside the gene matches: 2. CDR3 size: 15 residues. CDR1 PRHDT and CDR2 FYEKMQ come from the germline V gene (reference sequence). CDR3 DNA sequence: TGTGCCAGCAGCTTGGGACAGGGGTACTCCTACGAGCAGTACTTC. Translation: CASSLGQGYSYEQYF. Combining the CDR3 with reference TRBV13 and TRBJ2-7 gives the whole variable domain AAGVIQSPRHLIKEKRETATLKCYPIPRHDTVYWYQQGPGQDPQFLISFYEKMQSDKGSIPDRFSAQQFSDYHSELNMSSLELGDSALYFCASSLGQGYSYEQYFGPGTRLTVT.

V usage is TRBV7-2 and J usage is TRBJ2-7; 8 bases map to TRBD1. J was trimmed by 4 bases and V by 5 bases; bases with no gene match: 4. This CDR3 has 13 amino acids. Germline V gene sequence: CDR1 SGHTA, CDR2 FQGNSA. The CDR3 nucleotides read TGTGCCAGCAGCCAGGGACAGGTGTACGAGCAGTACTTC. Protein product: CASSQGQVYEQYF.

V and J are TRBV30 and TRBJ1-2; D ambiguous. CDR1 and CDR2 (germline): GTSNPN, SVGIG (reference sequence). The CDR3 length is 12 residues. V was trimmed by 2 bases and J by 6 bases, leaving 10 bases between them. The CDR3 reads CAWSMGGHGYTF. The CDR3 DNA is TGTGCCTGGAGTATGGGAGGACATGGCTACACCTTC.

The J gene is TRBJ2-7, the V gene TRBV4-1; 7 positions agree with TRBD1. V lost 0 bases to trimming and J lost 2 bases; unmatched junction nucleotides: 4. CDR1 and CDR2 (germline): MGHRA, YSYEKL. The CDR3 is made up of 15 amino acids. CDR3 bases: TGCGCCAGCAGCCAAGAGGACAGGTCCCCCTACGAGCAGTACTTC. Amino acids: CASSQEDRSPYEQYF.

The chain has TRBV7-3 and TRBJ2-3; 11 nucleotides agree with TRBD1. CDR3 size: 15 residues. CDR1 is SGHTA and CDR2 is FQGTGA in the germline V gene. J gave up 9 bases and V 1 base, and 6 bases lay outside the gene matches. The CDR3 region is CASSLMGTGGYTQYF. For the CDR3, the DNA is TGTGCCAGCAGCTTAATGGGGACAGGGGGGTACACGCAGTATTTT.

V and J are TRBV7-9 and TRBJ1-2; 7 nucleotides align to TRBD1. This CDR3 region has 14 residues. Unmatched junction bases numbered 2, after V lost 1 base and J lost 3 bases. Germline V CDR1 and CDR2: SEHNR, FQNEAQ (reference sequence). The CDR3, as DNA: TGTGCCAGCAGCTTAGGACAGGGAGACTATGGCTACACCTTC. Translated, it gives CASSLGQGDYGYTF.

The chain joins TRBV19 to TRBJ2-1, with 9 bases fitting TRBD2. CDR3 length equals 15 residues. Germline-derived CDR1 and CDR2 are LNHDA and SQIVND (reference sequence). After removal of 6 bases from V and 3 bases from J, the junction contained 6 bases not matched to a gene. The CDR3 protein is CASRRRGGGYNEQFF. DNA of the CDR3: TGTGCCAGTAGACGGCGGGGGGGCGGCTACAATGAGCAGTTCTTC. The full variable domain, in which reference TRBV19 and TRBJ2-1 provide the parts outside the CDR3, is DGGITQSPKYLFRKEGQNVTLSCEQNLNHDAMYWYRQDPGQGLRLIYYSQIVNDFQKGDIAEGYSVSREKKESFPLTVTSAQKNPTAFYLCASRRRGGGYNEQFFGPGTRLTVL.